This T cell receptor beta chain was captured in a study of blood T cell repertoires in COVID-19. Study details: PBMCs, B-cell-depleted T cells, or T cells provided the cDNA or gDNA that made up the material.

This CDR3 contains 15 residues. V lost 5 bases to trimming and J lost 4 bases, with 17 bases between them. Per germline, CDR1 MNHEY and CDR2 SVGAGI. Seattle patient enrollment occurred during active infection, with longitudinal follow-up thereafter. How the authors handled the data: Cell counts per sample came from amplifying reference gene primers. The repertoire was sequenced with immunoSEQ multiplex PCR; TCRdb's copy has only in-frame clones and lacks some. The V and J calls and clone size come from that table; D and trimming were worked out from the DNA. The sample shows approximately 150,000 clones, approximately 91% of them seen only once.

The TCR sequence derives from a man between 18 and 35 years old with COVID-19, enrolled during active disease. Sequencing was done on a sample of peripheral blood. V gene TRBV6-5 combines with J gene TRBJ1-2; D gene uncertain. CDR3 nucleotide sequence: TGTGCCAGCAGTCGTATCCCCCCCGCGTCCTATGGCTACACCTTC. It encodes CASSRIPPASYGYTF.